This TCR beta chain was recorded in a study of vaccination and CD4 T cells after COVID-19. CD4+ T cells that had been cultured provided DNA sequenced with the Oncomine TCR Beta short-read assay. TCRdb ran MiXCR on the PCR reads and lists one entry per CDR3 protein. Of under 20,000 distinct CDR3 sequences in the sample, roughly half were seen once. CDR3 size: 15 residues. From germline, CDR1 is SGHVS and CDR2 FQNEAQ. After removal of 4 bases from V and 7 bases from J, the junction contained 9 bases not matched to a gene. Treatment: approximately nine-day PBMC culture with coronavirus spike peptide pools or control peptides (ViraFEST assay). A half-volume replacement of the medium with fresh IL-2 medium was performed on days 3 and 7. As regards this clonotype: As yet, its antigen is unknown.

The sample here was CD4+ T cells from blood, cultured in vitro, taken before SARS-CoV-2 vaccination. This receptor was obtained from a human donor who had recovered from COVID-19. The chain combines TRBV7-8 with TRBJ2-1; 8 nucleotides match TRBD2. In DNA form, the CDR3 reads TGTGCCAGCAGCTCCAGCGGGAGAGGAAGGAATGAGCAGTTCTTC. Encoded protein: CASSSSGRGRNEQFF.